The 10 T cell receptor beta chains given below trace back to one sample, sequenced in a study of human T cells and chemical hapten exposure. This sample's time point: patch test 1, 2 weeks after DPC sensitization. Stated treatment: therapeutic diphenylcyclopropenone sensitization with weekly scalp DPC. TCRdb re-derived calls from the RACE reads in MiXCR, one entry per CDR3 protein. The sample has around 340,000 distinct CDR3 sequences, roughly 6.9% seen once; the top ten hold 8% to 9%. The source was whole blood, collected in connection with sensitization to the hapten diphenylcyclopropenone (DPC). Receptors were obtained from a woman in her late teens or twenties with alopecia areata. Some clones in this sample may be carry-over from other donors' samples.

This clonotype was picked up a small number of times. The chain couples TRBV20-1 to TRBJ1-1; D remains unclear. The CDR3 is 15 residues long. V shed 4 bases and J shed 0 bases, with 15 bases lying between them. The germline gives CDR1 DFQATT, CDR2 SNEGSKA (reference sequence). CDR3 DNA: TGCAGTGCTATTGGGAGTCCCACCATGAACACTGAAGCTTTCTTT. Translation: CSAIGSPTMNTEAFF.

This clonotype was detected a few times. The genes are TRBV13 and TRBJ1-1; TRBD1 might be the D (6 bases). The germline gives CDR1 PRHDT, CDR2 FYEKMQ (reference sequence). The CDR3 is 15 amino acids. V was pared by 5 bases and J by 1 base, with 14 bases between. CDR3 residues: CASSGAMGANTEAFF. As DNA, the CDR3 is TGTGCCAGCAGCGGGGCAATGGGGGCGAACACTGAAGCTTTCTTT.

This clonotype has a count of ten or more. The CDR3 is CASRRGFPGELPLGYTF. CDR3 nucleotides: TGTGCCAGCCGTCGTGGCTTCCCGGGGGAGTTACCCCTTGGCTACACCTTC. This chain uses TRBV13 with TRBJ1-2; tentatively, D is TRBD1 (5 bases). There are 17 residues in the CDR3. The V and J ends lost 8 bases and 7 bases respectively, with 29 bases between them. Germline lookup yields CDR1 PRHDT and CDR2 FYEKMQ (reference sequence).

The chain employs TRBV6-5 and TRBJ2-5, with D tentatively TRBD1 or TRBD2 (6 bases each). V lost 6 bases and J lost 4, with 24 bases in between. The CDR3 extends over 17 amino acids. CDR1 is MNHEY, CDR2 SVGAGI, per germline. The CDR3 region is CASSPSGAGSFTETQYF. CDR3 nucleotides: TGTGCCAGCAGCCCATCGGGGGCAGGCAGTTTCACAGAGACCCAGTACTTC.

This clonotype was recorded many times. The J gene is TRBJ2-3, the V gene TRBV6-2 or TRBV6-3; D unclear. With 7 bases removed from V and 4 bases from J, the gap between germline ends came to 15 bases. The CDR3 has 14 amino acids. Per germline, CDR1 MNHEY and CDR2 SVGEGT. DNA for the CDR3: TGTGCCAGCACCCTAACTGCGGCCCCAGATACGCAGTATTTT. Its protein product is CASTLTAAPDTQYF.

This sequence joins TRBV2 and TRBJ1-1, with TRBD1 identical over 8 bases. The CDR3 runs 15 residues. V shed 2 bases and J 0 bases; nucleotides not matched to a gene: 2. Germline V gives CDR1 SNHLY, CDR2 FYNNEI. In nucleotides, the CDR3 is TGTGCCAGCAGTGAACAGGGGGCGATGAACACTGAAGCTTTCTTT. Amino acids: CASSEQGAMNTEAFF.

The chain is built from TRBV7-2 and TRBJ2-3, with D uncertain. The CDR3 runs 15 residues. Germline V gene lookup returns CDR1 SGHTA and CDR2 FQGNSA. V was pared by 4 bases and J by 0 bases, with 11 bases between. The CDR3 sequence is CASSSRAASTDTQYF. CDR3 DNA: TGTGCCAGCAGCTCCCGGGCCGCCAGCACAGATACGCAGTATTTT.

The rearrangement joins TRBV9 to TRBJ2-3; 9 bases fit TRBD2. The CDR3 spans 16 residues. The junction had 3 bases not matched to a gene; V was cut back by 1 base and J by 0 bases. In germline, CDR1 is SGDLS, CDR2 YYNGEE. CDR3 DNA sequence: TGTGCCAGCAGCGTACCTAGCGGGGTTAGCACAGATACGCAGTATTTT. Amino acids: CASSVPSGVSTDTQYF.

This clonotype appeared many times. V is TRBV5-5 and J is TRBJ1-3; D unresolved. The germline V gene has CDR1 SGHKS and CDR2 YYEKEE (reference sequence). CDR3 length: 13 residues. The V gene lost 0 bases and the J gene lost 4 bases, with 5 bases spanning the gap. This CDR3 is CASSLVPGNTIYF. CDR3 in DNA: TGTGCCAGCAGCTTGGTTCCGGGAAACACCATATATTTT.

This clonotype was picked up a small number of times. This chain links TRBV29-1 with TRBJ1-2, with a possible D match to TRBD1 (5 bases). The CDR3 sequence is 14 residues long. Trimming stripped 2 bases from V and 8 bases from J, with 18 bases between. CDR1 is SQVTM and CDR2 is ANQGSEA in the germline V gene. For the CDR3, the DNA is TGCAGCGTTGAACGGCAGGGAGGACCCTACGGCTACACCTTC. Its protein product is CSVERQGGPYGYTF.